The entry below gives a single T cell receptor beta chain sequence along with its context. The target antigen is unknown. The trim removed 6 bases at V and 5 bases at J, leaving 9 bases unmatched. This CDR3 spans 16 amino acids. The germline V gene encodes CDR1 MNHEY and CDR2 SMNVEV (reference sequence). The sample comes from a study of cytomegalovirus exposure and HLA in healthy donors. Donors had nominal health at sampling but likely had unrecorded immune exposures. General study results and limits: Later on, analysis showed that most CMV-associated TCR beta chains appeared to be HLA-restricted. According to a later analysis, donors in an Asian-associated ancestry cluster reportedly had fewer N-insertions than the roughly 670-donor mean.

The study ran its PCR with 60 Vbeta and 13 Jbeta primers. Clones were read by immunoSEQ multiplex PCR, and TCRdb kept only the in-frame ones, dropping some. The table shows about 180,000 clones, with around three quarters occurring only once. The receptor's source is a woman aged 25 to 39 in good health and CMV-seronegative. The chain uses TRBV27 and TRBJ2-2; 10 nucleotides line up with TRBD1. Sequenced: PBMCs. This chain's CDR3 is CASRKPGTGVTGELFF. In nucleotides, the CDR3 is TGTGCCAGCAGAAAACCCGGGACAGGGGTGACCGGGGAGCTGTTTTTT.